This T cell receptor (beta chain) was identified in a study of T cell responses to AZD1222 COVID-19 vaccine. Study-level results: After the peak T cell response, and only then, were repertoires sampled. Following two doses of AZD1222, Spike-specific TCR breadth and depth rose. Regions 160-218 and 743-854 dominated among vaccine-associated CD4 TCRs spanning spike.

The germline CDR1 and CDR2 sequences are SNHLY and FYNNEI. With 7 bases removed from V and 7 bases from J, the gap between germline ends came to 17 bases. The CDR3 covers 14 residues. In regard to this clone: Its antigen is unidentified.

Clones were sequenced by immunoSEQ multiplex PCR, and TCRdb holds only the in-frame ones, with some missing. This sample has more than 150,000 clones, with 85% to 90% found just once. Sample: peripheral blood, taken on day 0 of AZD1222 vaccination. The sequence was obtained from an adult in good health. The gene calls are TRBV2 and TRBJ1-5; D gene unclear. CDR3 in amino acids: CASTRERVSQPQHF. The CDR3 DNA sequence: TGTGCCAGCACTAGGGAGCGGGTAAGCCAGCCCCAGCATTTT.